The 9 T cell receptor beta chains in this list originate from one sample, sequenced in a study of vaccination and CD4 T cells after COVID-19. Their antigens are not known. Cultured CD4+ T cell DNA was sequenced using the Oncomine TCR Beta short-read assay. A single record per CDR3 protein comes from TCRdb applying MiXCR to the PCR reads. The data hold around 10,000 distinct CDR3 sequences, with approximately 71% observed a single time. Treatment noted: roughly ten-day PBMC culture with coronavirus spike peptide pools or control peptides (ViraFEST assay). This material consisted of CD4+ T cells from blood, cultured in vitro, taken before SARS-CoV-2 vaccination. The source of these receptors is a human donor who had recovered from COVID-19.

This chain connects TRBV7-8 to TRBJ1-2; TRBD1 matches 8 bases. This CDR3 region has 14 residues. Germline V gene sequence: CDR1 SGHVS, CDR2 FQNEAQ. V was clipped by 0 bases and J by 7 bases; unmatched bases: 4. The CDR3 spells CASSLADRGGGYTF. CDR3 DNA: TGTGCCAGCAGCTTAGCCGACAGGGGTGGTGGCTACACCTTC.

The chain has TRBV24-1 and TRBJ2-5, with 8 positions matching TRBD1. The V segment lost 3 bases and the J segment 1 base; nucleotides outside the gene matches: 12. Looked up from germline, CDR1 is KGHDR and CDR2 is SFDVKD. The CDR3 is 18 residues long. CDR3 in amino acids: CATSDNSPQGATQETQYF. The CDR3 bases are TGTGCCACCAGTGATAACAGCCCCCAGGGGGCAACCCAAGAGACCCAGTACTTC.

V usage is TRBV6-8 and J usage is TRBJ2-1; D unclear. CDR1 is MNHGY, CDR2 SAAAGT, per germline. The CDR3 has 10 amino acids. V dropped 4 bases and J dropped 6 bases, with 1 base sitting between them. DNA for the CDR3: TGTGCCAGCAGTTTCAATGAGCAGTTCTTC. Translated, it gives CASSFNEQFF.

The chain employs TRBV20-1 and TRBJ1-1; possible D gene TRBD1, 5 bases. This CDR3 contains 13 residues. Trimming removed 6 bases at V and 7 bases at J, with 18 bases between. In germline, CDR1 is DFQATT, CDR2 SNEGSKA (reference sequence). The CDR3 DNA sequence: TGCAGTGCCCCCGCCCTTGGGGCCGGTGAAGCTTTCTTT. It specifies CSAPALGAGEAFF.

The chain joins TRBV7-9 to TRBJ2-7; 9 bases fit TRBD2. Unmatched junction bases numbered 8, after V lost 4 bases and J lost 1 base. This CDR3 is 16 amino acids long. Germline lookup yields CDR1 SEHNR and CDR2 FQNEAQ (reference sequence). The CDR3 coding sequence is TGTGCCAGCAGCTCACTAGCGGGTAGCCTATCCTACGAGCAGTACTTC. Its translation: CASSSLAGSLSYEQYF.

The V call is TRBV10-3, the J call TRBJ2-1; 7 bases are shared with TRBD1. The germline V gene encodes CDR1 ENHRY and CDR2 SYGVKD. CDR3 length: 16 amino acids. J gave up 4 bases and V 2 bases, and 8 bases lay outside the gene matches. CDR3 nucleotides: TGTGCCATCAGTGAGGGCATCGGGACAGCTTACAATGAGCAGTTCTTC. Encoded protein: CAISEGIGTAYNEQFF.

The sample holds a few counts of this clonotype. The chain combines TRBV20-1 with TRBJ2-2; D might be TRBD2 (6 bases). V lost 1 base, J lost 4 bases, and 13 bases lay in between. This CDR3 has 15 amino acids. Germline V CDR1 and CDR2: DFQATT, SNEGSKA (reference sequence). CDR3 loop: CSARAAGPLTGELFF. CDR3 bases: TGCAGTGCTAGAGCCGCGGGGCCCCTCACCGGGGAGCTGTTTTTT.

The chain recombines TRBV7-3 with TRBJ2-2, with 7 bases matching TRBD2. The CDR3 spans 15 residues. The ends lost 0 bases at V and 3 bases at J; junction bases unmatched: 1. Germline values: CDR1 SGHTA, CDR2 FQGTGA. The CDR3 loop is CASSLTGGDTGELFF. In DNA, the CDR3 is TGTGCCAGCAGCTTAACGGGGGGGGACACCGGGGAGCTGTTTTTT.

The V gene is TRBV11-2, the J gene TRBJ2-7; 7 bases are shared with TRBD2. The CDR3 has 15 residues. J lost 0 bases, V lost 2 bases, and 4 bases had no gene match. Germline CDR1 is SGHAT and CDR2 is FQNNGV. For the CDR3, the DNA is TGTGCCAGCAGCTTAAATCGGGGGGACTCCTACGAGCAGTACTTC. Its translation is CASSLNRGDSYEQYF.